This TCR beta chain is drawn from a study of cytomegalovirus exposure and HLA in healthy donors. Overall study context: Caucasian-associated ancestry cluster membership applied to over 80% of under 450 genotyped donors. Study-wide findings and caveats: For TCR beta chains, V- and J-gene trimming was later linked to a missense DCLRE1C variant. Most TCR sequences proved rare, with some public TCRs found in many donors.

As to this clone: Its antigen is undetermined.

It was with 60 Vbeta and 13 Jbeta primers that the PCR ran. Assay used: immunoSEQ multiplex PCR; TCRdb lists only in-frame clones, some missing. This table holds roughly 150,000 clones, around 73% found once. V dropped 7 bases and J dropped 4; count of bases not matched to a gene: 9. The CDR3 sequence is 16 residues long. In germline, CDR1 is LNHDA, CDR2 SQIVND (reference sequence). This chain joins TRBV19 and TRBJ2-6; TRBD1 matches 8 bases. Specimen: PBMCs. This clonotype was obtained from a male donor in good health and CMV-seronegative. The CDR3 spells CASISDRVSGANVLTF. In DNA form, the CDR3 reads TGTGCCAGTATTTCGGACAGGGTCTCAGGGGCCAACGTCCTGACTTTC.